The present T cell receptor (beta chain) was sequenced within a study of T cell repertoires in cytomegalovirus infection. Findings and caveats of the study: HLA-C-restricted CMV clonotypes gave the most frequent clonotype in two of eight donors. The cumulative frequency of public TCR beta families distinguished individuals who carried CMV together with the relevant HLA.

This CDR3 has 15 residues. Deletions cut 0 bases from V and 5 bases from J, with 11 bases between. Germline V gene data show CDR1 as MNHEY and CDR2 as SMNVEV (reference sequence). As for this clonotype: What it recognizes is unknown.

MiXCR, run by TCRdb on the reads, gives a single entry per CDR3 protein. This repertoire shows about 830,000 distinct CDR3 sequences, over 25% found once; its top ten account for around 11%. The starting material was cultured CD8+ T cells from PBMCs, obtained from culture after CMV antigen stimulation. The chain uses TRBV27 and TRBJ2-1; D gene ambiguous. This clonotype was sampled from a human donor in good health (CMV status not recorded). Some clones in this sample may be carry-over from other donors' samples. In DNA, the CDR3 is TGTGCCAGCAGTTTATCCTCCTTGGTAGACAATGAGCAGTTCTTC. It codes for CASSLSSLVDNEQFF.